This paragraph covers one T cell receptor beta chain sequence. This clonotype has more than one count but fewer than ten. Its antigen is not yet known. Base qualities were left out, and no much larger clone turns up one base away. V is clipped by 6 bases and J by 7 bases, and the sequence between their germline boundaries is 13 bases long. Inclusive of the bounding cysteine and phenylalanine, the CDR3 is 13 residues long. The CDR3 DNA has 39 bases and is translated from base 1. The germline V gene provides CDR1 MNHEY and CDR2 SVGEGT. The sample originates from a study of human T cells and chemical hapten exposure listed by TCRdb under 2021. A note on the overall study: For sensitization, 2% DPC in acetone was applied to a roughly 2 cm by roughly 2 cm area of upper inner arm skin. Throughout the study period of 20 to 30 weeks, patients also received therapeutic DPC doses to the scalp every week. Patch tests used Finn chambers with 0.01% DPC on the upper back, scored after 6 days by International Contact Dermatitis Research Group standards. Most of the patients in the cohort were female, and the cohort covered alopecia areata with under or over 50% scalp involvement, alopecia totalis and alopecia universalis. Libraries were pooled for sequencing, and per-sample TCR yields varied mainly because of small differences in library volumes within the pool. In alopecia patients, the study followed how the peripheral blood TCR repertoire changed in vivo over primary and secondary sensitization to diphenylcyclopropenone (DPC), a hapten. Blood samples were taken from patients before sensitization (week 0) and then at 2, 6 and about 24 weeks after DPC sensitization. Blood for TCR sequencing was provided by twenty-nine alopecia patients at one to four time points (pre-sensitization, 2, 6 and 24 weeks). The investigation overall reported the following: Expanded TCRs formed significantly more large CDR3 similarity clusters than pre-sensitization or healthy control sets, consistent with antigen-driven responses. The number of PT1 expanded TCRs positively correlated with patch test score, significant at thresholds 8, 16 and 32 but not 4. Because every patient had alopecia, a presumed autoimmune disease, the patients' immune response might differ from that of healthy individuals. No change with DPC sensitization was found in the number of TCRs above 1 in 1000 frequency, and no evidence of global repertoire structure alterations was found. After repeated subsampling, the strength of the expansion versus patch-test correlation and the threshold at which it became significant changed.

Libraries were made using RACE. Sequencing relied on a NextSeq 500. During library preparation, unique molecular identifiers were attached to individual cDNA molecules so that TCRs could be counted quantitatively and reproducibly. Both TCR alpha and TCR beta chains were sequenced from each blood RNA sample. The published analysis was carried out like this. A median of roughly 98,000 TCRs per sample was observed, with a range of roughly 20,000 to 700,000. The Decombinator software suite was used to annotate the V, J and CDR3 of the TCR reads. For the PS versus PT1 abundance plots, all samples were subsampled to the same number of TCRs (28,000). TCRs were defined as expanded if absent before sensitization and observed at least eight times at the 2-week time point. Using fastp at Q25 and MiXCR, TCRdb reprocessed the public reads and kept productive beta chains. Rows with one shared CDR3 protein collapse into an entry with the most common genes and DNA. In this record, the V and J calls reflect TCRdb's handling and not the investigators' own analysis. This sample holds tens of thousands of distinct CDR3 sequences; 10% to 13% were observed only once. The ten biggest clones cover less than 2.5% of the sample.

The sample's time point, from its label and the paper: patch test 1, 2 weeks after DPC sensitization. The treatment or condition label corresponds to: therapeutic diphenylcyclopropenone sensitization with weekly scalp DPC. At each patch-test visit, blood was drawn before the patch test was applied. Eligible patients were aged 18 to 70, diagnosed with alopecia, deemed suitable for DPC therapy, and excluded if pregnant. Unfractionated whole blood was collected in Tempus Blood RNA tubes, and total RNA was extracted from that blood. The sequences come from whole blood, collected in connection with sensitization to the hapten diphenylcyclopropenone (DPC). The chain couples TRBV6-2 or TRBV6-3 to TRBJ1-5, and possibly TRBD1, on 5 matching bases. This clonotype was obtained from a man between 40 and 49 years old with alopecia areata. Some clones in this sample may be carry-over from other donors' samples. The CDR3: CASSPDTRQPQHF. The DNA sequence reads TGTGCCAGCAGCCCGGACACTCGGCAGCCCCAGCATTTT.